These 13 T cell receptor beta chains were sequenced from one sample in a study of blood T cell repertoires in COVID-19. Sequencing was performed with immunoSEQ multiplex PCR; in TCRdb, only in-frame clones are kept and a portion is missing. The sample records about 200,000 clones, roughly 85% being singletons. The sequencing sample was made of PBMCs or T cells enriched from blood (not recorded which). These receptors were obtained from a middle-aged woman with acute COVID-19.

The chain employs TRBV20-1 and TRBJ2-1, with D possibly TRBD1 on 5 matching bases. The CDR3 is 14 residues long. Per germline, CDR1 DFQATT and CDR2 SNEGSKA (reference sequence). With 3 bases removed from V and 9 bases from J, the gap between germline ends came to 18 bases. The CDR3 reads CSASVLGGAGEQFF. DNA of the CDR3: TGCAGTGCTAGTGTATTGGGTGGGGCCGGTGAGCAGTTCTTC.

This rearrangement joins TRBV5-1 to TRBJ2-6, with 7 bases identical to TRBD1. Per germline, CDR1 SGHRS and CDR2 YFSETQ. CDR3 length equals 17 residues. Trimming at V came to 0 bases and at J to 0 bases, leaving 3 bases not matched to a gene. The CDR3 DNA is TGCGCCAGCAGCTTGGGAGGGGGCTTCTCTGGGGCCAACGTCCTGACTTTC. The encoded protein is CASSLGGGFSGANVLTF.

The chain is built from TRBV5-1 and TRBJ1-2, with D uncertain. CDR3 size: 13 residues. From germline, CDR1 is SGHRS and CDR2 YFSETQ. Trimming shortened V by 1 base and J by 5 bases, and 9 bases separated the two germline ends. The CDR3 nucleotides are TGCGCCAGCAGCTTGTATAGCCGGTATGGCTACACCTTC. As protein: CASSLYSRYGYTF.

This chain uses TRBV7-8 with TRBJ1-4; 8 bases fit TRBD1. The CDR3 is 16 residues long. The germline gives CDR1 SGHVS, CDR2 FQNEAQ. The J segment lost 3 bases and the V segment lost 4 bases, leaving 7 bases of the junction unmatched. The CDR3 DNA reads TGTGCCAGCAGCTCATCCACAGGGGGGCCTAATGAAAAACTGTTTTTT. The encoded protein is CASSSSTGGPNEKLFF.

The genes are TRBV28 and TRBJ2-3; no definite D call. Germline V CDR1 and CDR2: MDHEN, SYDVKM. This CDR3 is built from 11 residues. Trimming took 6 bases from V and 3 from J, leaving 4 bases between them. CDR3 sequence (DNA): TGTGCCAGCAGCCCTACAGATACGCAGTATTTT. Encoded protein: CASSPTDTQYF.

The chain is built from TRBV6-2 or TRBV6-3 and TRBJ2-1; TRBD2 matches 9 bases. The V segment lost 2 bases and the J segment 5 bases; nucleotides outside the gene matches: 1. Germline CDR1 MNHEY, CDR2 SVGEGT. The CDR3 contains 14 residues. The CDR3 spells CASSYAGGNNEQFF. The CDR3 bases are TGTGCCAGCAGTTACGCGGGAGGGAACAATGAGCAGTTCTTC.

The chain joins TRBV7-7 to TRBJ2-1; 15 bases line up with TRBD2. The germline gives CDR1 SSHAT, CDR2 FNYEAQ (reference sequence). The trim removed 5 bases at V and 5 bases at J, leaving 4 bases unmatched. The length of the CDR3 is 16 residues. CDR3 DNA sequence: TGTGCCAGCAGCCGCTGGACTAGCGGGGGGGACAATGAGCAGTTCTTC. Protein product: CASSRWTSGGDNEQFF.

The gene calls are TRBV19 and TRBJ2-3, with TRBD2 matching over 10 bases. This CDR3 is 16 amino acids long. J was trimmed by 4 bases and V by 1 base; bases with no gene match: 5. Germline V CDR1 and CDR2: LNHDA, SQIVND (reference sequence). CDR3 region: CASSIGLAGVSDTQYF. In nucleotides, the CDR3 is TGTGCCAGTAGTATAGGCCTAGCGGGAGTGTCAGATACGCAGTATTTT. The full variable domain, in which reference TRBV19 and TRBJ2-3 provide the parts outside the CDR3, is DGGITQSPKYLFRKEGQNVTLSCEQNLNHDAMYWYRQDPGQGLRLIYYSQIVNDFQKGDIAEGYSVSREKKESFPLTVTSAQKNPTAFYLCASSIGLAGVSDTQYFGPGTRLTVL.

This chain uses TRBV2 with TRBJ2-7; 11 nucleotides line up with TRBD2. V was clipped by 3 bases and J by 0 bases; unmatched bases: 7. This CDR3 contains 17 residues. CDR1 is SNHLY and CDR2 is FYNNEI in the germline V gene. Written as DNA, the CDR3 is TGTGCCAGCAGTGAGGGGGGGACTAGCGGAGGCTCCTACGAGCAGTACTTC. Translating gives CASSEGGTSGGSYEQYF.

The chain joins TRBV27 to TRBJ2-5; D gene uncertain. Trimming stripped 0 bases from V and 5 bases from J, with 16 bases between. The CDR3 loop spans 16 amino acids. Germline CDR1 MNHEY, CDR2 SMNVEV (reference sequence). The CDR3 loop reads CASSLSAYLGTETQYF. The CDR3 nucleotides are TGTGCCAGCAGTTTATCCGCATACCTAGGTACTGAGACCCAGTACTTC.

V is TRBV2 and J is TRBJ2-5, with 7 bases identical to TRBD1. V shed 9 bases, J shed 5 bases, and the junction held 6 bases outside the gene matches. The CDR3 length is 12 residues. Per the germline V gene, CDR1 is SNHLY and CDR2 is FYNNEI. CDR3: CASDRVGETQYF. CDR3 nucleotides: TGTGCCAGTGACAGGGTGGGGGAGACCCAGTACTTC.

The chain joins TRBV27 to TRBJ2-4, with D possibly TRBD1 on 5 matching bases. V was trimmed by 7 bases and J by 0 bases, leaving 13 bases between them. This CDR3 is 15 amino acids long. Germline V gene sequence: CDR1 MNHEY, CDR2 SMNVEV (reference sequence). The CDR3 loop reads CASIPPRVAKNIQYF. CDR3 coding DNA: TGTGCCAGCATCCCCCCCAGGGTAGCCAAAAACATTCAGTACTTC.

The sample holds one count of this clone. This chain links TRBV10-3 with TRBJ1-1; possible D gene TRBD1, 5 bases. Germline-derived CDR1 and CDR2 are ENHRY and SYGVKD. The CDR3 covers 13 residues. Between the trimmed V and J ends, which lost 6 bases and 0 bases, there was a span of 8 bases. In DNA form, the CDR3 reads TGTGCCATCAGCGCGACAGTGAACACTGAAGCTTTCTTT. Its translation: CAISATVNTEAFF.